The 14 T cell receptor beta chains below were found in one sample sequenced in a study of shared clonotypes between healthy human individuals. Assay used: immunoSEQ multiplex PCR; TCRdb lists only in-frame clones, some missing. The sample has millions of clones; 85% to 95% are singletons. Terminally differentiated effector memory CD45RA+ cells were left out of the naive CD8 fraction, which was CD45RO-negative and positively selected for CCR7. Sequences were obtained from naive CD8+ T cells from PBMCs. These receptors were obtained from a man aged 18 to 35 in good health. Some clones in this sample may be carry-over from other donors' samples.

Points on this clone: The same CDR3 also results from other DNA sequences found in this sample. V gene TRBV9 combines with J gene TRBJ2-1; TRBD2 might be the D (6 bases). Germline loops: CDR1 SGDLS, CDR2 YYNGEE. V lost 0 bases to trimming and J lost 0 bases, with 10 bases between them. This CDR3 is built from 16 residues. The CDR3 loop reads CASSVVSGPSYNEQFF. In DNA form, the CDR3 reads TGTGCCAGCAGCGTAGTAAGCGGGCCCTCCTACAATGAGCAGTTCTTC.

V and J are TRBV6-6 and TRBJ2-7; TRBD2 aligns across 9 bases. CDR1 and CDR2 (germline): MNHNY, SVGAGI (reference sequence). This CDR3 has 15 residues. V gave up 5 bases and J gave up 6 bases; unmatched junction bases: 11. In nucleotides, the CDR3 is TGTGCCAGCAGTCCCGGGGGACTAGCTATTCGCGAGCAGTACTTC. Its protein product is CASSPGGLAIREQYF.

The gene calls are TRBV13 and TRBJ2-7, with 13 bases identical to TRBD2. J gave up 6 bases and V 4 bases, and 6 bases lay outside the gene matches. The germline CDR1 and CDR2 sequences are PRHDT and FYEKMQ (reference sequence). The CDR3 consists of 15 residues. CDR3 loop: CASSSLLAGGTEQYF. DNA for the CDR3: TGTGCCAGCAGCTCCCTACTAGCGGGAGGGACCGAGCAGTACTTC.

J is TRBJ2-2 and V is TRBV9; D might be TRBD2 (6 bases). The V and J ends lost 5 bases and 4 bases respectively, with 18 bases between them. The CDR3 has 16 amino acids. The germline gives CDR1 SGDLS, CDR2 YYNGEE. The CDR3 here is CASSHSRGLFTGELFF. The CDR3 bases are TGTGCCAGCAGTCACTCCCGGGGACTTTTCACCGGGGAGCTGTTTTTT.

The chain joins TRBV28 to TRBJ2-7; a possible D gene is TRBD1 (5 bases). Germline V gene lookup returns CDR1 MDHEN and CDR2 SYDVKM. Trimming stripped 2 bases from V and 6 bases from J, with 8 bases between. CDR3 length: 12 amino acids. CDR3 loop: CASSLMGLEQYF. The CDR3, as DNA: TGTGCCAGCAGTTTAATGGGGCTCGAGCAGTACTTC.

The chain links TRBV27 to TRBJ2-7, with 8 bases identical to TRBD2. J gave up 5 bases and V 4 bases, and 10 bases lay outside the gene matches. Looked up from germline, CDR1 is MNHEY and CDR2 is SMNVEV (reference sequence). The CDR3 totals 15 residues. The CDR3 sequence is CASSSPGSGIHEQYF. Written as DNA, the CDR3 is TGTGCCAGCAGTTCCCCGGGTAGCGGGATCCACGAGCAGTACTTC.

Here the CDR3 reads CASSTPGENNEQFF. The CDR3 bases are TGTGCCAGTAGTACCCCCGGAGAGAACAATGAGCAGTTCTTC. This rearrangement joins TRBV19 to TRBJ2-1; D ambiguous. CDR1 is LNHDA, CDR2 SQIVND, per germline (reference sequence). V was cut by 4 bases and J by 5 bases, with 12 bases left in between. This CDR3 contains 14 residues.

This clone was found once. This CDR3 reads CASSLAASGRAVTDTQYF. CDR3 in DNA: TGCGCCAGCAGCTTGGCGGCTAGCGGGAGGGCCGTGACAGATACGCAGTATTTT. The gene calls are TRBV5-1 and TRBJ2-3; 12 bases map to TRBD2. The CDR3 is 18 amino acids. Germline V CDR1 and CDR2: SGHRS, YFSETQ. The V and J ends lost 0 bases and 3 bases, in that order; junction bases with no gene match: 8.

CDR3 residues: CASSLTSGRGGETQYF. CDR3 nucleotides: TGTGCCAGCAGTTTGACTAGCGGGAGAGGGGGGGAGACCCAGTACTTC. This chain joins TRBV9 and TRBJ2-5; 12 bases line up with TRBD2. Trimming took 5 bases from V and 5 from J; bases not matched to a gene: 10. Per the germline V gene, CDR1 is SGDLS and CDR2 is YYNGEE. This CDR3 region has 16 residues. The full variable domain, its missing parts supplied by reference TRBV9 and TRBJ2-5, is DSGVTQTPKHLITATGQRVTLRCSPRSGDLSVYWYQQSLDQGLQFLIQYYNGEERAKGNILERFSAQQFPDLHSELNLSSLELGDSALYFCASSLTSGRGGETQYFGPGTRLLVL.

This chain links TRBV5-1 with TRBJ2-7, with TRBD2 matching over 10 bases. This CDR3 is 15 amino acids long. The J segment lost 5 bases and the V segment lost 3 bases, leaving 8 bases of the junction unmatched. Germline V gene lookup returns CDR1 SGHRS and CDR2 YFSETQ. The chain's CDR3 is CASSSSGRALDEQYF. CDR3 nucleotide sequence: TGCGCCAGCAGCTCCAGCGGGAGGGCCCTCGACGAGCAGTACTTC.

The J gene is TRBJ2-5, the V gene TRBV15; D is uncertain. V lost 6 bases and J lost 2, with 10 bases in between. CDR1 and CDR2 (germline): LNHNV, YYDKDF (reference sequence). This CDR3 spans 13 amino acids. CDR3 sequence (DNA): TGTGCCACCAGGGATGATTGGCAAGAGACCCAGTACTTC. It specifies CATRDDWQETQYF.

The CDR3 reads CASSPGDGSRNEQFF. The CDR3 DNA reads TGTGCCAGCAGTCCCGGCGATGGTAGCCGCAATGAGCAGTTCTTC. The chain employs TRBV7-9 and TRBJ2-1; D ambiguous. The CDR3 runs 15 residues. Germline lookup yields CDR1 SEHNR and CDR2 FQNEAQ (reference sequence). V gave up 6 bases and J gave up 6 bases, with 18 bases separating them.

The V gene is TRBV4-2, the J gene TRBJ2-3, with no clear D. CDR3 length equals 15 residues. Germline CDR1 and CDR2: LGHNA and YNFKEQ. Trimming cost V 1 base and J 7 bases, with 15 bases left between them. This chain's CDR3 is CASSQGMAFGNTQYF. The CDR3 bases are TGTGCCAGCAGCCAAGGAATGGCCTTTGGGAATACGCAGTATTTT.

The chain joins TRBV2 to TRBJ2-7; D gene unclear. The CDR3 contains 12 residues. Per germline, CDR1 SNHLY and CDR2 FYNNEI. Trimming stripped 4 bases from V and 4 bases from J, with 8 bases between. DNA of the CDR3: TGTGCCAGCAGTGGCGTTGGGTACGAGCAGTACTTC. It specifies CASSGVGYEQYF. Full variable domain (missing parts from reference TRBV2 and TRBJ2-7): EPEVTQTPSHQVTQMGQEVILRCVPISNHLYFYWYRQILGQKVEFLVSFYNNEISEKSEIFDDQFSVERPDGSNFTLKIRSTKLEDSAMYFCASSGVGYEQYFGPGTRLTVT.